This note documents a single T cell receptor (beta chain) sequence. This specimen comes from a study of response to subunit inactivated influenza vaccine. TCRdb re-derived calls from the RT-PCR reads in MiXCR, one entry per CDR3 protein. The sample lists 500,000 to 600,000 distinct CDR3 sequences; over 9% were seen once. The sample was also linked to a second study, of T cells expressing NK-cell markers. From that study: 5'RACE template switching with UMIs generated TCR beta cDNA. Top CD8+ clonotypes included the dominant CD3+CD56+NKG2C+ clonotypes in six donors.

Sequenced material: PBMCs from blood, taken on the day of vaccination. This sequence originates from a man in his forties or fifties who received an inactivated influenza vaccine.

CDR3 residues: CASSLRVGLAYEQYF. CDR3 in DNA: TGTGCCAGCAGTTTAAGGGTAGGGCTAGCGTACGAGCAGTACTTC. This chain links TRBV28 with TRBJ2-7, with D possibly being TRBD2 (6 bases). Germline V lookup: CDR1 MDHEN, CDR2 SYDVKM. V lost 2 bases and J 4 bases, leaving 15 bases between the germline ends. The CDR3 has 15 amino acids.